The next 20 T cell receptor beta chains were all read from a single sample in a study of blood T cell repertoires in COVID-19. The protocol was immunoSEQ multiplex PCR, while the TCRdb copy is restricted to in-frame clones and leaves out a portion. The table shows some 300,000 clones, with nearly 90% occurring only once. The specimen sequenced was PBMCs or T cells enriched from blood (not recorded which). The receptors here all came from a woman in her thirties who had recovered from COVID-19.

This clone came up once. The V gene is TRBV7-2, the J gene TRBJ1-5; 8 bases fit TRBD1. Per the germline V gene, CDR1 is SGHTA and CDR2 is FQGNSA. The CDR3 runs 15 residues. With V trimmed by 3 bases and J by 3 bases, 4 bases remained unmatched. CDR3 coding DNA: TGTGCCAGCAGCTTCAGGGGGCTCGTCAATCAGCCCCAGCATTTT. Translation gives CASSFRGLVNQPQHF.

This chain connects TRBV20-1 to TRBJ1-1; D might be TRBD1 (5 bases). Germline CDR1 and CDR2: DFQATT and SNEGSKA (reference sequence). V lost 7 bases to trimming and J lost 3 bases, with 9 bases between them. The CDR3 is made up of 11 amino acids. The CDR3 region is CSVGGYTEAFF. CDR3 nucleotides: TGCAGTGTGGGGGGATACACTGAAGCTTTCTTT.

Concerning this clone itself: Germline and junction disagree at one end, which may indicate a read error. This chain links TRBV7-7 with TRBJ2-3, with 7 bases lining up with TRBD2. CDR1 SSHAT and CDR2 FNYEAQ come from the germline V gene (reference sequence). The CDR3 covers 15 residues. CDR3 sequence (DNA): TGTGCTAGCAGCTTAGGGCTAGCGGGCACAGATACGCAGTATTTT. Translation gives CASSLGLAGTDTQYF.

The chain employs TRBV3-1 (or the pseudogene TRBV3-2) and TRBJ2-3, with a weak D call TRBD1 (5 bases). With 0 bases removed from V and 5 bases from J, the gap between germline ends came to 18 bases. Germline V gene sequence: CDR1 LGHDT, CDR2 YNNKEL (reference sequence). CDR3 size: 17 residues. The chain's CDR3 is CASSQEKSRSTGDTQYF. CDR3 nucleotide sequence: TGTGCCAGCAGCCAAGAAAAGTCGCGGAGCACAGGAGATACGCAGTATTTT.

The chain uses TRBV28 and TRBJ2-7; D might be TRBD1 (6 bases). The germline V gene has CDR1 MDHEN and CDR2 SYDVKM. V lost 6 bases and J lost 4, with 13 bases in between. The CDR3 is made up of 13 amino acids. CDR3 nucleotide sequence: TGTGCCAGCAGAACAGGGCAAAGTTACGAGCAGTACTTC. Translated, it gives CASRTGQSYEQYF.

V is TRBV4-1 and J is TRBJ1-6; no definite D call. The V gene lost 1 base and the J gene lost 14 bases, with 12 bases spanning the gap. The length of the CDR3 is 13 residues. Germline V gene data show CDR1 as MGHRA and CDR2 as YSYEKL. CDR3 sequence: CASSQARGLALHF. As DNA, the CDR3 is TGCGCCAGCAGCCAAGCCCGGGGTTTGGCCCTCCACTTT.

V usage is TRBV10-2 and J usage is TRBJ2-1; the D gene is possibly TRBD2 (6 bases). V lost 7 bases and J lost 9, with 13 bases in between. Looked up from germline, CDR1 is WSHSY and CDR2 is SAAADI. This CDR3 is 12 amino acids long. The CDR3 DNA reads as TGCGCCAGCACCAGGGAGGATGGTGAGCAGTTCTTC. It specifies CASTREDGEQFF.

The gene calls are TRBV19 and TRBJ1-2, with 7 bases identical to TRBD1. V shed 1 base and J 3 bases; nucleotides not matched to a gene: 5. Germline assignment: CDR1 LNHDA and CDR2 SQIVND (reference sequence). This CDR3 has 15 residues. For the CDR3, the DNA is TGTGCCAGTAGTATAGTCAGGGGGTTTGACTATGGCTACACCTTC. This encodes CASSIVRGFDYGYTF.

The CDR3 sequence is CATGGLAGPTLGYEQFF. DNA of the CDR3: TGTGCCACAGGGGGACTAGCGGGACCAACACTGGGGTATGAGCAGTTCTTC. The V gene is TRBV24-1, the J gene TRBJ2-1, with TRBD2 matching 13 bases. Per germline, CDR1 KGHDR and CDR2 SFDVKD. The CDR3 spans 17 residues. After removal of 10 bases from V and 8 bases from J, the junction contained 16 bases not matched to a gene.

The rearrangement uses TRBV7-6 and TRBJ2-1; 7 nucleotides align to TRBD2. This CDR3 is 15 amino acids long. Unmatched junction bases numbered 1, after V lost 1 base and J lost 1 base. The germline gives CDR1 SGHVS, CDR2 FNYEAQ. The CDR3 DNA is TGTGCCAGCAGCTTAGGGACTAGTTCCTACAATGAGCAGTTCTTC. Protein product: CASSLGTSSYNEQFF.

The chain links TRBV14 to TRBJ2-1; D not resolved. The CDR3 has 17 residues. Trimming took off 1 base at V and 4 bases at J, with 17 bases between the two ends. CDR1 and CDR2 (germline): SGHDN, FVKESK. CDR3 in DNA: TGTGCCAGCAGCCAAGGGTCTGAGACCCCGGGTTACAATGAGCAGTTCTTC. It is translated as CASSQGSETPGYNEQFF.

Here the CDR3 reads CASSLFFRRSSYNEQFF. DNA for the CDR3: TGTGCCAGCAGTTTATTTTTCAGACGGAGCTCCTACAATGAGCAGTTCTTC. The chain joins TRBV28 to TRBJ2-1; D gene ambiguous. Germline V gene data show CDR1 as MDHEN and CDR2 as SYDVKM. The V and J ends lost 1 base and 0 bases respectively, with 13 bases between them. This CDR3 spans 17 amino acids.

This clone occurred once. The J gene is TRBJ2-1, the V gene TRBV5-5; D may be TRBD2 (6 bases). Germline V gives CDR1 SGHKS, CDR2 YYEKEE (reference sequence). Trimming left V 3 bases short and J 4 bases short, with 11 bases between. The CDR3 is made up of 14 amino acids. CDR3 residues: CASSSGLRYNEQFF. CDR3 DNA sequence: TGTGCCAGCAGCTCGGGACTGAGATACAATGAGCAGTTCTTC. The whole variable domain, remainder taken from reference TRBV5-5 and TRBJ2-1, is DAGVTQSPTHLIKTRGQQVTLRCSPISGHKSVSWYQQVLGQGPQFIFQYYEKEERGRGNFPDRFSARQFPNYSSELNVNALLLGDSALYLCASSSGLRYNEQFFGPGTRLTVL.

The gene calls are TRBV18 and TRBJ1-6, with TRBD1 matching over 10 bases. The CDR3 totals 17 residues. With V trimmed by 3 bases and J by 9 bases, 11 bases remained unmatched. Germline V gives CDR1 KGHSH, CDR2 LQKENI. CDR3 protein: CASSPMTQGTGVSPLHF. Written as DNA, the CDR3 is TGTGCCAGCTCACCGATGACCCAAGGGACAGGGGTTTCACCCCTCCACTTT.

J is TRBJ2-1 and V is TRBV6-1; 7 positions agree with TRBD2. CDR1 is MNHNS, CDR2 SASEGT, per germline. The CDR3 contains 14 residues. V gave up 3 bases and J gave up 8 bases; unmatched junction bases: 7. The CDR3 loop is CASSEGGNLHEQFF. Written as DNA, the CDR3 is TGTGCCAGCAGTGAGGGGGGGAATCTTCATGAGCAGTTCTTC.

The V gene is TRBV30, the J gene TRBJ1-1; D not certain. V was cut by 1 base and J by 3 bases, with 9 bases left in between. There are 13 residues in the CDR3. Germline assignment: CDR1 GTSNPN and CDR2 SVGIG (reference sequence). The CDR3 here is CAWSAPGYTEAFF. The CDR3 nucleotides read TGTGCCTGGAGTGCTCCAGGATACACTGAAGCTTTCTTT.

The CDR3 DNA follows: TGTGCCATCAGTGATGAAGATCAGGGTCTCCGTGAGCAGTACTTC. Its translation is CAISDEDQGLREQYF. The genes are TRBV10-3 and TRBJ2-7; maybe TRBD1 (5 bases). The CDR3 spans 15 residues. Germline-derived CDR1 and CDR2 are ENHRY and SYGVKD. Trimming took 3 bases from V and 7 from J, leaving 19 bases between them.

This chain links TRBV6-2 or TRBV6-3 with TRBJ2-7; TRBD1 agrees at 7 bases. CDR1 is MNHEY and CDR2 is SVGEGT in the germline V gene. Unmatched junction bases numbered 8, after V lost 4 bases and J lost 2 bases. The CDR3 spans 15 residues. The CDR3 loop reads CASSSPTGDPYEQYF. The CDR3 coding sequence is TGTGCCAGCAGTTCCCCAACAGGGGACCCCTACGAGCAGTACTTC.

The chain uses TRBV6-5 and TRBJ1-1; the match to TRBD1 covers 8 bases. CDR3 length: 11 residues. After removal of 9 bases from V and 11 bases from J, the junction contained 8 bases not matched to a gene. Germline CDR1 reads MNHEY; CDR2 reads SVGAGI. In nucleotides, the CDR3 is TGTGCCAGTCGGACAGGGCGGGATGCTTTCTTT. This codes for CASRTGRDAFF.

The J gene is TRBJ2-2, the V gene TRBV5-1; D is possibly TRBD2 (5 bases). Trimming cost V 6 bases and J 4 bases, with 13 bases left between them. CDR3 length: 14 residues. The germline V gene has CDR1 SGHRS and CDR2 YFSETQ. The CDR3 nucleotides are TGCGCCAGCACGATAGTAGGGAGCACCGGGGAGCTGTTTTTT. It translates to CASTIVGSTGELFF.